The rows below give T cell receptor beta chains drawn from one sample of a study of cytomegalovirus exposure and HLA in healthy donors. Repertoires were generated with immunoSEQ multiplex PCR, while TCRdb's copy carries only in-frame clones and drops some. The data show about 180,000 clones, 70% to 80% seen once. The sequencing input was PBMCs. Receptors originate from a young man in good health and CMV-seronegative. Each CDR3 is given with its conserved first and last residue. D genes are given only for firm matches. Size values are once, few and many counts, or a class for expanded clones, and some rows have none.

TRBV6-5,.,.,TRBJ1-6,CASSYGAGWGNSPLHF,TGTGCCAGCAGTTACGGGGCAGGATGGGGAAATTCACCCCTCCACTTT
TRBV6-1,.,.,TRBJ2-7,CASKEGTYEQYF,TGTGCCAGCAAGGAGGGAACCTACGAGCAGTACTTC
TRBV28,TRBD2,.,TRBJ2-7,CASSVSGSGNEQYF,TGTGCCAGCAGTGTTAGCGGGAGTGGGAACGAGCAGTACTTC
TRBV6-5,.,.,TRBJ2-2,CASSYSRGESTGELFF,TGTGCCAGCAGTTACTCTCGGGGAGAAAGTACCGGGGAGCTGTTTTTT
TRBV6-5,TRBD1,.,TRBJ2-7,CASSFRTGTYEQYF,TGTGCCAGCAGTTTCAGGACAGGGACCTACGAGCAGTACTTC
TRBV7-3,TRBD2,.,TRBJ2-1,CASSLNSGRAGYNEQFF,TGTGCCAGCAGCCTAAATAGCGGGAGGGCCGGATACAATGAGCAGTTCTTC
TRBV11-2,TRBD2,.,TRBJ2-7,CASSLDGRDLYEQYF,TGTGCCAGCAGCTTAGATGGGAGGGACCTCTACGAGCAGTACTTC
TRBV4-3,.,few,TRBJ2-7,CASSQGRGTSQYF,TGCGCCAGCAGCCAAGGGAGGGGTACGTCGCAGTACTTC
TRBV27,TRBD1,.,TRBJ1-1,CASSPAGQGRFTNTEAFF,TGTGCCAGCAGTCCGGCCGGACAGGGGCGGTTCACGAACACTGAAGCTTTCTTT
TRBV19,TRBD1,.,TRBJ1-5,CASSISGGRDQPQHF,TGTGCCAGTAGTATATCAGGGGGGAGAGATCAGCCCCAGCATTTT
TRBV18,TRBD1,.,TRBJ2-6,CASSPLTGLGGANVLTF,TGTGCCAGCTCACCTTTGACAGGGCTCGGTGGGGCCAACGTCCTGACTTTC
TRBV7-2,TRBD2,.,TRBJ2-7,CASSPGLAGGLTYEQYF,TGTGCCAGCAGCCCGGGACTAGCGGGGGGCCTCACCTACGAGCAGTACTTC
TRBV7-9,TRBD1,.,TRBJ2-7,CASSSGQAHYEQYF,TGTGCCAGCAGCTCGGGACAGGCCCATTACGAGCAGTACTTC
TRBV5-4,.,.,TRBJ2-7,CASSPRFGYEQYF,TGCGCCAGCAGCCCGAGGTTCGGCTACGAGCAGTACTTC
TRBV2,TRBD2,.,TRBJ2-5,CASSSTSGDQETQYF,TGTGCCAGCAGTTCGACTAGCGGGGACCAAGAGACCCAGTACTTC
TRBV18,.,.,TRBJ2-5,CASSPGSQETQYF,TGTGCCAGCTCCCCCGGGAGTCAAGAGACCCAGTACTTC
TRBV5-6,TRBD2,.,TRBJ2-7,CASSPGLLRWEQYF,TGTGCCAGCAGCCCGGGACTACTTCGTTGGGAGCAGTACTTC
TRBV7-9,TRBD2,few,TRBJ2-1,CASPVSGGRSYNEQFF,TGTGCCAGCCCGGTGAGCGGGGGTCGATCCTACAATGAGCAGTTCTTC
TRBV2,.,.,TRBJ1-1,CASSTQSTRSNTEAFF,TGTGCCAGCAGCACCCAGAGTACGAGGTCAAACACTGAAGCTTTCTTT
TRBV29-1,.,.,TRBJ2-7,CSATDSFEQYF,TGCAGCGCTACGGACAGCTTCGAGCAGTACTTC
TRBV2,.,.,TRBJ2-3,CASSLSTDTQYF,TGTGCCAGCAGTCTAAGCACAGATACGCAGTATTTT
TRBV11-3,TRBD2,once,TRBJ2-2,CASSLAGGRTGELFF,TGTGCCAGCAGCTTAGCGGGAGGGCGCACCGGGGAGCTGTTTTTT
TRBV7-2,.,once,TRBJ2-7,CASSLDSWEQYF,TGTGCCAGCAGCTTAGACTCGTGGGAGCAGTACTTC
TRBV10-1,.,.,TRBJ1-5,CASRDTRWQGSSDQHF,TGCGCCAGCAGGGATACCCGTTGGCAGGGAAGTTCTGACCAGCATTTT
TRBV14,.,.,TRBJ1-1,CASSQRGFGNTEAFF,TGTGCCAGCAGCCAGAGAGGGTTTGGGAACACTGAAGCTTTCTTT
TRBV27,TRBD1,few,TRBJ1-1,CASSAGQGMGEAFF,TGTGCCAGCAGTGCTGGACAGGGTATGGGTGAAGCTTTCTTT
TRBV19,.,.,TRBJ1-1,CASSIDRGAEAFF,TGTGCCAGTAGTATAGACAGGGGCGCTGAAGCTTTCTTT
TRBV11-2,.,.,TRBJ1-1,CASRLGGNTEAFF,TGTGCCAGCAGACTAGGGGGGAACACTGAAGCTTTCTTT
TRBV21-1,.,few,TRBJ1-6,CASRRIGTVSYNSPLHF,TGTGCCAGCAGACGGATCGGGACAGTCTCCTATAATTCACCCCTCCACTTT
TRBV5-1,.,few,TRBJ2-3,CASSLIGGGRTDTQYF,TGCGCCAGCAGCTTGATAGGGGGGGGCCGCACAGATACGCAGTATTTT
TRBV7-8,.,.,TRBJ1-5,CASSLGPNQPQHF,TGTGCCAGCAGCCTGGGGCCAAATCAGCCCCAGCATTTT